This is a list of T cell receptor beta chains from one sample in a study of blood T cell repertoires in COVID-19. Using immunoSEQ multiplex PCR, the repertoire was profiled, and TCRdb retains in-frame clones only, with some absent. The table lists under 500,000 clones, roughly 85% of them singletons. Sample: PBMCs or T cells enriched from blood (not recorded which). These receptors came from a woman aged 18 to 35 with acute COVID-19. Both conserved end residues are part of each CDR3. Each record gives: V gene, D gene, J gene, clone size, CDR3 DNA, CDR3 protein. D genes are given only for firm matches. The size of a clone is reported for some rows only, either as once, few or many, or as a class for expanded clones.

v_call: TRBV7-6
d_call: .
j_call: TRBJ2-1
clone_size: .
cdr3_nt: TGTGCCAGCAGCATGTGGAGCAGTGAGCAGTTCTTC
cdr3_aa: CASSMWSSEQFF

v_call: TRBV11-2
d_call: TRBD1
j_call: TRBJ1-2
clone_size: .
cdr3_nt: TGTGCCAGCAGCTTTGTTCGTCAGGGGGTTCCTAACTATGGCTACACCTTC
cdr3_aa: CASSFVRQGVPNYGYTF

v_call: TRBV15
d_call: .
j_call: TRBJ2-7
clone_size: .
cdr3_nt: TGTGCCACCAGCAGACCGGGATACGAGCAGTACTTC
cdr3_aa: CATSRPGYEQYF

v_call: TRBV11-2
d_call: TRBD2
j_call: TRBJ2-1
clone_size: .
cdr3_nt: TGTGCCAGCGGGTCACTAGCGGACAATGAGCAGTTCTTC
cdr3_aa: CASGSLADNEQFF

v_call: TRBV11-3
d_call: TRBD1
j_call: TRBJ1-6
clone_size: .
cdr3_nt: TGTGCCAGCAGCTTAAAAGCCGAGACAGGGGTTTACTATAATTCACCCCTCCACTTT
cdr3_aa: CASSLKAETGVYYNSPLHF

v_call: TRBV30
d_call: .
j_call: TRBJ2-5
clone_size: .
cdr3_nt: TGTGCCTGGAGTCCTCAAGAGACCCAGTACTTC
cdr3_aa: CAWSPQETQYF

v_call: TRBV7-2
d_call: TRBD2
j_call: TRBJ2-7
clone_size: .
cdr3_nt: TGTGCCAGCAGCTTAGTGGCGACTAGCGCGAGCTCCTACGAGCAGTACTTC
cdr3_aa: CASSLVATSASSYEQYF

v_call: TRBV10-3
d_call: .
j_call: TRBJ2-3
clone_size: .
cdr3_nt: TGTGCCATCAGTGAGTCAAGCGGCACAGATACGCAGTATTTT
cdr3_aa: CAISESSGTDTQYF

v_call: TRBV28
d_call: .
j_call: TRBJ2-7
clone_size: .
cdr3_nt: TGTGCCAGCAGTTTAAACGGGAGAAGGGAGCAGTACTTC
cdr3_aa: CASSLNGRREQYF

v_call: TRBV30
d_call: .
j_call: TRBJ1-4
clone_size: few
cdr3_nt: TGTGCCTGGAGTGTACAAGGGACACCTAATGAAAAACTGTTTTTT
cdr3_aa: CAWSVQGTPNEKLFF

v_call: TRBV7-2
d_call: TRBD1
j_call: TRBJ1-6
clone_size: .
cdr3_nt: TGTGCCAGCAGCTCGGACAGGCGAAGGTCACCCCTCCACTTT
cdr3_aa: CASSSDRRRSPLHF

v_call: TRBV6-5
d_call: TRBD2
j_call: TRBJ2-1
clone_size: .
cdr3_nt: TGTGCCAGCAGTCTCCATAGACTAGCGGGAGAGTTCTTC
cdr3_aa: CASSLHRLAGEFF

v_call: TRBV7-9
d_call: .
j_call: TRBJ2-7
clone_size: .
cdr3_nt: TGTGCCAGCAGCTTACCCAGTTTCCCTTACGAGCAGTACTTC
cdr3_aa: CASSLPSFPYEQYF

v_call: TRBV7-2
d_call: .
j_call: TRBJ2-7
clone_size: .
cdr3_nt: TGTGCCAGCAGCTTAGTTTTAGCCTCGAGGGAGCAGTACTTC
cdr3_aa: CASSLVLASREQYF

v_call: TRBV5-1
d_call: .
j_call: TRBJ1-3
clone_size: .
cdr3_nt: TGCGCCAGCAGCTTGTCTCCTGGAAACACCATATATTTT
cdr3_aa: CASSLSPGNTIYF

v_call: TRBV7-6
d_call: .
j_call: TRBJ2-7
clone_size: .
cdr3_nt: TGTGCCAGCAGCTTATCTGATGGGGGCCCCTACGAGCAGTACTTC
cdr3_aa: CASSLSDGGPYEQYF

v_call: TRBV3-1/TRBV3-2
d_call: TRBD1
j_call: TRBJ1-2
clone_size: once
cdr3_nt: TGTGCCAGCAGCCCTAGCCTGACAGGGAGAATCTATGGCTACACCTTC
cdr3_aa: CASSPSLTGRIYGYTF